The sequence of this T cell receptor (beta chain) was determined in a study of shared clonotypes between healthy human individuals. Profiling relied on immunoSEQ multiplex PCR, and the TCRdb table lists in-frame clones only, not all of them. The table records 980,000 or so clones, 60% to 85% of them present only once. Germline CDR1 GTSNPN, CDR2 SVGIG (reference sequence). The CDR3 is 16 residues long. V was clipped by 3 bases and J by 4 bases, with 16 bases between them. This chain joins TRBV30 and TRBJ1-6; the D gene is possibly TRBD1 (6 bases). The source of this sequence is a young man in good health. Sequenced input: memory CD4+ T cells sorted from blood. The sample's subset: CD45RA-negative fraction. This CDR3 is CAWRREGVPYNSPLHF. CDR3 in DNA: TGTGCCTGGAGGAGAGAGGGGGTACCATATAATTCACCCCTCCACTTT.